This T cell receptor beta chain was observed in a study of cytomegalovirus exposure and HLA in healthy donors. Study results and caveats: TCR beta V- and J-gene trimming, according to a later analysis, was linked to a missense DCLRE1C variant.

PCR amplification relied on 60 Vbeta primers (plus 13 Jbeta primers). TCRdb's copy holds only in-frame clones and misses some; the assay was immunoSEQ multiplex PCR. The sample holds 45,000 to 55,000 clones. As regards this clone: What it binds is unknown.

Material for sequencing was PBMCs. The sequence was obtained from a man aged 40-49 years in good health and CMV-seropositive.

CDR3 sequence (DNA): TGCGCCAGCAGCTACCTAGCGGGCTCTTGGGACGAGCAGTACTTC. Translated, it gives CASSYLAGSWDEQYF. V is TRBV5-1 and J is TRBJ2-7; TRBD2 agrees at 8 bases. Trimming at V came to 3 bases and at J to 5 bases, leaving 10 bases not matched to a gene. Germline V gene data show CDR1 as SGHRS and CDR2 as YFSETQ. The CDR3 has 15 amino acids.